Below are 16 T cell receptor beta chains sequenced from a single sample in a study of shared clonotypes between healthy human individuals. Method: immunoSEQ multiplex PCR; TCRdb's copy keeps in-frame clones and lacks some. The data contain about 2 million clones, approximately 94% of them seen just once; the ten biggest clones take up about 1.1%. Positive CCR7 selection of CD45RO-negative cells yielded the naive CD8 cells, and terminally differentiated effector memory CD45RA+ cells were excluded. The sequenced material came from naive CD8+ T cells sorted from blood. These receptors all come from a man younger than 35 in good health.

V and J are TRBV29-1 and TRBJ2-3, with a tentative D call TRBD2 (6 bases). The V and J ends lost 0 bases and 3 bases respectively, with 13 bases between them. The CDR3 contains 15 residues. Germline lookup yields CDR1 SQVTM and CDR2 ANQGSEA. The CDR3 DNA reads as TGCAGCGTTGAAGAAGGTCAGGCGGGGACAGATACGCAGTATTTT. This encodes CSVEEGQAGTDTQYF.

CDR3 in amino acids: CASSPTGGSTDTQYF. CDR3 nucleotides: TGTGCCAGCAGTCCCACAGGGGGAAGCACAGATACGCAGTATTTT. The rearrangement joins TRBV7-9 to TRBJ2-3, with 8 bases aligning to TRBD1. The CDR3 has 15 amino acids. V trimming: 6 bases; J trimming: 0 bases; junction bases outside the gene matches: 5. CDR1 is SEHNR, CDR2 FQNEAQ, per germline (reference sequence).

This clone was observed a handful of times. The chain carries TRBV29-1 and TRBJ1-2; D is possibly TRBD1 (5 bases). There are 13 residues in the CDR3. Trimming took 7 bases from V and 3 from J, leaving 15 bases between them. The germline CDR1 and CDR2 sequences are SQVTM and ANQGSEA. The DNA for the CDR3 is TGCAGCGGAGGGGAGCCCTCTGACTATGGCTACACCTTC. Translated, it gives CSGGEPSDYGYTF.

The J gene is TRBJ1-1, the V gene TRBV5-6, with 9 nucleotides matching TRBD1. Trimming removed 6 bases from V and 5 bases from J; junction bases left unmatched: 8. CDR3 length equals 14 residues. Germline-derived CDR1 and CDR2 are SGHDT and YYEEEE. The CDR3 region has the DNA TGTGCCAGCACCCTGACAGGGGGGTTAACTGAAGCTTTCTTT. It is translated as CASTLTGGLTEAFF.

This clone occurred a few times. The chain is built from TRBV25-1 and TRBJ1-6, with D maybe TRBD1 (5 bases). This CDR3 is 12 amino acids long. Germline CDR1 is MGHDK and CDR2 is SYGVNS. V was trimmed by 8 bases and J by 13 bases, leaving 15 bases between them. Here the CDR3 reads CASELGGSPLHF. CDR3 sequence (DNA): TGTGCCAGCGAATTGGGGGGGTCTCCCCTCCACTTT.

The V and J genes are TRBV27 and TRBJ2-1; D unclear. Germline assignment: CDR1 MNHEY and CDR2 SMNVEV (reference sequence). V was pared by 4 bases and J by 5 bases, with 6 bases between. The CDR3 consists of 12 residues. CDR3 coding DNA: TGTGCCAGCAGTTCTCCCCACAATGAGCAGTTCTTC. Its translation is CASSSPHNEQFF.

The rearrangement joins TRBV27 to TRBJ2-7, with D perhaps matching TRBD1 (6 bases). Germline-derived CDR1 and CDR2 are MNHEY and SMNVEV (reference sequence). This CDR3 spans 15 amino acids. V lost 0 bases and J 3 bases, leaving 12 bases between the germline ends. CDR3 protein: CASSLSTGNLYEQYF. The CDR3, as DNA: TGTGCCAGCAGTTTATCGACAGGCAACCTCTACGAGCAGTACTTC.

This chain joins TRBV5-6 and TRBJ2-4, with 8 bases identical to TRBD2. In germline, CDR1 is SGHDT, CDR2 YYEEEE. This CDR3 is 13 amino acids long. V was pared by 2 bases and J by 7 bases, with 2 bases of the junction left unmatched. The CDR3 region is CASSLAGANIQYF. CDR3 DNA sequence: TGTGCCAGCAGCTTAGCGGGGGCGAACATTCAGTACTTC.

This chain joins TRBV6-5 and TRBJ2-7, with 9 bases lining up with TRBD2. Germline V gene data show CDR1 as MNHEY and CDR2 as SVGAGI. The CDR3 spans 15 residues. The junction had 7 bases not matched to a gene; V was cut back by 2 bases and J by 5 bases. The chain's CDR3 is CASSYPLAGINEQYF. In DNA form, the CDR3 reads TGTGCCAGCAGTTACCCGCTAGCGGGAATCAACGAGCAGTACTTC.

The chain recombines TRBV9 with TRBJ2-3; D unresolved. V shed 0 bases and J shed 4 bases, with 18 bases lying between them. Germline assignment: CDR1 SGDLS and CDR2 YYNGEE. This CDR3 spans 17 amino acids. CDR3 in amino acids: CASSVEFVGSLADTQYF. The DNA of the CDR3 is TGTGCCAGCAGCGTAGAGTTCGTGGGCAGTTTGGCAGATACGCAGTATTTT.

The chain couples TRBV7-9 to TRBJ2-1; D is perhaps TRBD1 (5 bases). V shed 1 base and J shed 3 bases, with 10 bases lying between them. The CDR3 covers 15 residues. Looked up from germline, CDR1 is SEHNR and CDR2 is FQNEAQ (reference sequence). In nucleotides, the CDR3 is TGTGCCAGCAGCTTAGGGGCTACAGGCTACAATGAGCAGTTCTTC. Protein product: CASSLGATGYNEQFF. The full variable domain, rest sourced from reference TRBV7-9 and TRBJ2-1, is DTGVSQNPRHKITKRGQNVTFRCDPISEHNRLYWYRQTLGQGPEFLTYFQNEAQLEKSRLLSDRFSAERPKGSFSTLEIQRTEQGDSAMYLCASSLGATGYNEQFFGPGTRLTVL.

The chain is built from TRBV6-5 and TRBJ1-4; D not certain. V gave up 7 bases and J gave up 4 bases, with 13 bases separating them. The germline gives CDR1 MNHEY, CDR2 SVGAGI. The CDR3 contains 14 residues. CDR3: CASKKGPSNEKLFF. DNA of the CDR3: TGTGCCAGCAAAAAAGGGCCCAGTAATGAAAAACTGTTTTTT.

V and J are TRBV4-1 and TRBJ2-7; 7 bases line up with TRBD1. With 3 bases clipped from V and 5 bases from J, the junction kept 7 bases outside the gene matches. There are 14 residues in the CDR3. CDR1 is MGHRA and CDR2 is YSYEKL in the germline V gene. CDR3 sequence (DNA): TGCGCCAGCAGCCAGCACAGGGGAAGTAACGAGCAGTACTTC. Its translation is CASSQHRGSNEQYF.

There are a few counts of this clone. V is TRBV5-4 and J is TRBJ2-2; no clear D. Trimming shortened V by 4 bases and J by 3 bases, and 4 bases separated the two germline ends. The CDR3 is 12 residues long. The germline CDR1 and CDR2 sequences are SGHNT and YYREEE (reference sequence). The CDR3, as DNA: TGTGCCAGCAGCGAGGACACCGGGGAGCTGTTTTTT. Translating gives CASSEDTGELFF.

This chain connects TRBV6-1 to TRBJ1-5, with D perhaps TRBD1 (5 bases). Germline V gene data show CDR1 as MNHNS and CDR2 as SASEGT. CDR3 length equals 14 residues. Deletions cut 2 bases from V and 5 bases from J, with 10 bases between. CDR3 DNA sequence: TGTGCCAGCAGTGAATGGGGGGGGGATCAGCCCCAGCATTTT. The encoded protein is CASSEWGGDQPQHF.

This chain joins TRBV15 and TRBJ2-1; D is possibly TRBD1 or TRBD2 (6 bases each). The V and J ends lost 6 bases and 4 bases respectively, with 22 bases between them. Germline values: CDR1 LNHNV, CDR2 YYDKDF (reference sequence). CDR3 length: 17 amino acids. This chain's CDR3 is CATRSSGAGFPYNEQFF. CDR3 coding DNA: TGTGCCACCAGGTCCTCAGGGGCGGGGTTCCCTTACAATGAGCAGTTCTTC.